This TCR beta chain was recorded in a study of T cells in women clearing cervical HPV infection. Turning to the study itself: Controls gave blood once infection was undetectable; cases at lesion identification.

Measured with immunoSEQ multiplex PCR; TCRdb has only the in-frame clones, and not every one. In total, the table holds some 23,000 clones. About this clone: Its antigen is unidentified. The CDR3 is cut off 3 residues early in the read; its end comes from the germline J gene.

Study-wide points: CIN3+ cases had significantly higher TCR repertoire richness than controls, but evenness did not differ.

The CDR3 is 13 amino acids. CDR1 is SGDLS, CDR2 YYNGEE, per germline. Deletions cut 1 base from V and 1 base from J, with 5 bases between. The chain has TRBV9 and TRBJ1-1; D unresolved. This TCR was recovered from a woman between 18 and 70 years old with a cervical HPV16 infection that either progressed to CIN3+ or cleared (not recorded which). Sample: blood buffy coat. The CDR3 region is CASSVLANTEAFF. Incomplete CDR3 DNA: TGTGCCAGCAGCGTATTAGCGAACACTGAA. The full variable domain, with the rest looked up from reference TRBV9 and TRBJ1-1, is DSGVTQTPKHLITATGQRVTLRCSPRSGDLSVYWYQQSLDQGLQFLIQYYNGEERAKGNILERFSAQQFPDLHSELNLSSLELGDSALYFCASSVLANTEAFFGQGTRLTVV.